This passage covers 10 T cell receptor beta chains from one sample sequenced in a study of T cell responses to AZD1222 COVID-19 vaccine. Only in-frame clones appear in the TCRdb table, and some are missing; sequencing was by immunoSEQ multiplex PCR. In the table there are approximately 140,000 clones, around nine tenths of which are singletons. Sequencing was performed on peripheral blood, taken on day 0 of AZD1222 vaccination. All receptors derive from an adult in good health.

The chain combines TRBV5-6 with TRBJ2-4, with D unresolved. Between the trimmed V and J ends, which lost 4 bases and 5 bases, there was a span of 10 bases. Germline assignment: CDR1 SGHDT and CDR2 YYEEEE. The CDR3 contains 13 residues. The CDR3 coding sequence is TGTGCCAGCAGCGACTCGAAGGAAAACATTCAGTACTTC. Protein sequence: CASSDSKENIQYF.

The chain joins TRBV5-4 to TRBJ2-1, with TRBD1 identical over 7 bases. After removal of 2 bases from V and 3 bases from J, the junction contained 5 bases not matched to a gene. The CDR3 has 15 amino acids. CDR1 SGHNT and CDR2 YYREEE come from the germline V gene (reference sequence). The CDR3, as DNA: TGTGCCAGCAGCTTAGGTGGACAGGTCTACAATGAGCAGTTCTTC. This encodes CASSLGGQVYNEQFF.

The V gene is TRBV7-2, the J gene TRBJ2-3; D unclear. The CDR3 extends over 12 amino acids. The V gene's germline CDR1 is SGHTA and CDR2 FQGNSA. V was trimmed by 2 bases and J by 6 bases, leaving 6 bases between them. CDR3 coding DNA: TGTGCCAGCAGCTTACTGTCGGATACGCAGTATTTT. It is translated as CASSLLSDTQYF.

The sample holds one count of this clone. J is TRBJ1-1 and V is TRBV18, with TRBD1 identical over 7 bases. Germline V gene data show CDR1 as KGHSH and CDR2 as LQKENI. V trimming: 1 base; J trimming: 5 bases; junction bases outside the gene matches: 10. The CDR3 runs to 16 residues. CDR3 bases: TGTGCCAGCTCACCACTGGCAGGGGGAGATGAGACTGAAGCTTTCTTT. Amino acids: CASSPLAGGDETEAFF.

This clone occurred once. CDR3 sequence (DNA): TGTGCCAGCAGTTACCCCCGCGACATCCACTCTGGGGCCAACGTCCTGACTTTC. Its translation: CASSYPRDIHSGANVLTF. The chain joins TRBV6-7 to TRBJ2-6; unclear D gene. TRBV6-7 is classed as an ORF, of uncertain function. The CDR3 totals 18 residues. V shed 2 bases and J shed 0 bases, with 14 bases lying between them.

The CDR3 region is CAWSWDYQETQYF. Here the CDR3 DNA reads TGTGCCTGGAGTTGGGACTATCAAGAGACCCAGTACTTC. V is TRBV30 and J is TRBJ2-5, with 7 positions matching TRBD2. The CDR3 runs 13 residues. The J segment lost 2 bases and the V segment lost 2 bases, leaving 2 bases of the junction unmatched. Germline CDR1 reads GTSNPN; CDR2 reads SVGIG (reference sequence).

V and J are TRBV3-1 (or the pseudogene TRBV3-2) and TRBJ1-3; 7 bases map to TRBD1. V gave up 1 base and J gave up 0 bases; unmatched junction bases: 6. Germline V gene data show CDR1 as LGHDT and CDR2 as YNNKEL (reference sequence). The CDR3 has 17 residues. The CDR3 here is CASSQGYRGVSGNTIYF. Here the CDR3 DNA reads TGTGCCAGCAGCCAAGGCTACAGGGGTGTCTCTGGAAACACCATATATTTT.

The V and J genes are TRBV11-2 and TRBJ1-3; D is undetermined. There are 12 residues in the CDR3. CDR1 is SGHAT, CDR2 FQNNGV, per germline. The ends were cut back, 1 base at V and 5 bases at J, with 3 bases in the middle. The CDR3 DNA reads TGTGCCAGCAGCTTAGGGCGAAACACCATATATTTT. This sequence encodes CASSLGRNTIYF.

The V gene is TRBV15, the J gene TRBJ1-4, with D unresolved. The germline gives CDR1 LNHNV, CDR2 YYDKDF (reference sequence). This CDR3 comprises 16 residues. V lost 0 bases and J 4 bases, leaving 12 bases between the germline ends. The CDR3 sequence is CATSREGLGVNEKLFF. The CDR3 DNA sequence: TGTGCCACCAGCAGAGAAGGGTTGGGAGTTAATGAAAAACTGTTTTTT.

The chain has TRBV7-6 and TRBJ2-1; D remains unclear. V shed 2 bases and J shed 8 bases, with 4 bases lying between them. Germline V gives CDR1 SGHVS, CDR2 FNYEAQ. The CDR3 is 11 amino acids. As DNA, the CDR3 is TGTGCCAGCAGCTTATATCATGAGCAGTTCTTC. Translation gives CASSLYHEQFF.